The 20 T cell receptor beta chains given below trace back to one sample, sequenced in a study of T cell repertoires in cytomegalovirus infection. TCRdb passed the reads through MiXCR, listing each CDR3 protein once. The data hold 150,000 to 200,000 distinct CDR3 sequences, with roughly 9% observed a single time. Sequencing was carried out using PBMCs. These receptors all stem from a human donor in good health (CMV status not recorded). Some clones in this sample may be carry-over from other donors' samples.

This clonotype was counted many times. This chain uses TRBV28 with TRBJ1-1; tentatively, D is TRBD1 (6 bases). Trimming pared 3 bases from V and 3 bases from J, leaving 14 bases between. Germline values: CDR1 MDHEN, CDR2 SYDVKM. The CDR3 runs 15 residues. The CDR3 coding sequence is TGTGCCAGCAGTTTTGCGAGGGGGGCGTACACTGAAGCTTTCTTT. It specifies CASSFARGAYTEAFF.

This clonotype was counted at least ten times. CDR3 sequence: CASSSSEGTEAFF. Here the CDR3 DNA reads TGTGCCAGTAGTTCAAGTGAAGGGACTGAAGCTTTCTTT. The J gene is TRBJ1-1, the V gene TRBV19; D not certain. The ends were cut back, 5 bases at V and 5 bases at J, with 12 bases in the middle. Per the germline V gene, CDR1 is LNHDA and CDR2 is SQIVND (reference sequence). CDR3 size: 13 residues.

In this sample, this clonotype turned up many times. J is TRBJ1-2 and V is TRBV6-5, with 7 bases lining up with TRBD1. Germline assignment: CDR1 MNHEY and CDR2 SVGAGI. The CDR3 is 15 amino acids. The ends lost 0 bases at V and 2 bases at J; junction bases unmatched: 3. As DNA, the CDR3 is TGTGCCAGCAGTTACTCGACAGGGAGGAACTATGGCTACACCTTC. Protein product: CASSYSTGRNYGYTF.

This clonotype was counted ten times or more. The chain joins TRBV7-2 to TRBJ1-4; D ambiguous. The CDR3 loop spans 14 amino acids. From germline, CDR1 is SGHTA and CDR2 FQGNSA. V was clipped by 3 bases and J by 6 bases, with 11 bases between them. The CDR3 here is CASSFRADHEKLFF. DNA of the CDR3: TGTGCCAGCAGCTTCCGGGCAGACCATGAAAAACTGTTTTTT.

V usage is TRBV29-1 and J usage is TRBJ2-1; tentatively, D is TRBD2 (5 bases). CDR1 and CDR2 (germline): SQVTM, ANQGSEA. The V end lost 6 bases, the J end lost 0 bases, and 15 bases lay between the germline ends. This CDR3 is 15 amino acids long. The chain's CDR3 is CSVLFLARSYNEQFF. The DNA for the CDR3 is TGCAGCGTGTTATTCCTAGCCCGCTCCTACAATGAGCAGTTCTTC.

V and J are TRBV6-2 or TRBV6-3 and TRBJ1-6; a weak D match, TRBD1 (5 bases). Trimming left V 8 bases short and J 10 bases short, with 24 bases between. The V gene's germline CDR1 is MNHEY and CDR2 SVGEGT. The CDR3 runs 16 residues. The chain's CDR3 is CASRKTDGGDLSPLHF. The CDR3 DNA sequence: TGTGCCAGCCGTAAGACCGATGGAGGGGATTTGTCACCCCTCCACTTT.

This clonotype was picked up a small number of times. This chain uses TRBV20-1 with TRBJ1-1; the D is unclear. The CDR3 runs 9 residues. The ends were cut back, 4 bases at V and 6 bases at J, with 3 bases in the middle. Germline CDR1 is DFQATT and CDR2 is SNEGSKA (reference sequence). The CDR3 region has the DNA TGCAGTGCTACCCCTGAAGCTTTCTTT. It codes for CSATPEAFF.

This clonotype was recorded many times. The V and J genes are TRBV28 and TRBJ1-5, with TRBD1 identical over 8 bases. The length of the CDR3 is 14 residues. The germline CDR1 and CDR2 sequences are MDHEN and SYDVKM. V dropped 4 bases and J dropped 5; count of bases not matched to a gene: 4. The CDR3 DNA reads TGTGCCAGCAGTTCGGACAGGGTTGATCAGCCCCAGCATTTT. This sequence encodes CASSSDRVDQPQHF.

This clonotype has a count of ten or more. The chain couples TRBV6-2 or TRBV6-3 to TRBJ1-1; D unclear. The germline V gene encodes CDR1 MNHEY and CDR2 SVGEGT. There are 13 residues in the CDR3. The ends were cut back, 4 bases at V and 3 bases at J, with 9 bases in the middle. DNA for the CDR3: TGTGCCAGCAGTTCCTCATTCCACACTGAAGCTTTCTTT. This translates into CASSSSFHTEAFF.

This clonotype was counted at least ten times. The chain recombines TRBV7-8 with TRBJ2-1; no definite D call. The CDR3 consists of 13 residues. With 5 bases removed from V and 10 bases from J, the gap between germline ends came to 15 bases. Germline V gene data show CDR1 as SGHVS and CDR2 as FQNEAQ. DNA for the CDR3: TGTGCCAGCAGCCCCTACCAAGAAGGCGAGCAGTTCTTC. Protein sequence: CASSPYQEGEQFF.

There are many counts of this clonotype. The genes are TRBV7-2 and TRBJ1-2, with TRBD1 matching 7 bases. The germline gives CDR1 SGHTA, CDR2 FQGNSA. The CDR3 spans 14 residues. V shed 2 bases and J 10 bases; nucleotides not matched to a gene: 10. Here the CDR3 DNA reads TGTGCCAGCAGCTTAAGACAGGGCATCTTATCCTACACCTTC. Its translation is CASSLRQGILSYTF.

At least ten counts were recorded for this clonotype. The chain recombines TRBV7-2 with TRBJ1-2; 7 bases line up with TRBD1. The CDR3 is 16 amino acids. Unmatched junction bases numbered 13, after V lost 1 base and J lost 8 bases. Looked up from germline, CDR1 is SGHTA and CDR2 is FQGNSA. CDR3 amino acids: CASSLDRLGDRDGYTF. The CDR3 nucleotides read TGTGCCAGCAGCTTAGATCGCTTGGGAGACAGGGACGGCTACACCTTC. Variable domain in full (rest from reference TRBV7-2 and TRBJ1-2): GAGVSQSPSNKVTEKGKDVELRCDPISGHTALYWYRQSLGQGLEFLIYFQGNSAPDKSGLPSDRFSAERTGGSVSTLTIQRTQQEDSAVYLCASSLDRLGDRDGYTFGSGTRLTVV.

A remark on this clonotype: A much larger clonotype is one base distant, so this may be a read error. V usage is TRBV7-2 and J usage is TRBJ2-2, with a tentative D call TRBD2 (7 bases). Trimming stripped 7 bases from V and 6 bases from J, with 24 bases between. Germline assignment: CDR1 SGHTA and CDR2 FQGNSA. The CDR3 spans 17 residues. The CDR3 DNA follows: TGTGCCAGCAACCTCTCCCGGGGGGCCCTTACCCCCGGGGAGCTGTTTTTT. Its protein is CASNLSRGALTPGELFF. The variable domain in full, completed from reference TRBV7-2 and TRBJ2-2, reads GAGVSQSPSNKVTEKGKDVELRCDPISGHTALYWYRQSLGQGLEFLIYFQGNSAPDKSGLPSDRFSAERTGGSVSTLTIQRTQQEDSAVYLCASNLSRGALTPGELFFGEGSRLTVL.

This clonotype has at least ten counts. The CDR3 DNA sequence: TGTGCCAGCAGAAGGTCTGGGGGGCTGAACACTGAAGCTTTCTTT. It translates to CASRRSGGLNTEAFF. This sequence joins TRBV28 and TRBJ1-1; TRBD1 is a possible D gene (6 bases). CDR1 is MDHEN, CDR2 SYDVKM, per germline. The CDR3 length is 15 residues. Trimming took off 6 bases at V and 0 bases at J, with 14 bases between the two ends. Using reference TRBV28 and TRBJ1-1 for the parts outside the CDR3, the full variable domain is DVKVTQSSRYLVKRTGEKVFLECVQDMDHENMFWYRQDPGLGLRLIYFSYDVKMKEKGDIPEGYSVSREKKERFSLILESASTNQTSMYLCASRRSGGLNTEAFFGQGTRLTVV.

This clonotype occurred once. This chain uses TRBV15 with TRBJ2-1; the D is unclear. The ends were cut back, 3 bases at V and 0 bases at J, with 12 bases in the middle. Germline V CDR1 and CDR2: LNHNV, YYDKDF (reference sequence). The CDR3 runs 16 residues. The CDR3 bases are TGTGCCACCAGCAGTACTTCCAGAAGCTCCTACAATGAGCAGTTCTTC. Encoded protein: CATSSTSRSSYNEQFF.

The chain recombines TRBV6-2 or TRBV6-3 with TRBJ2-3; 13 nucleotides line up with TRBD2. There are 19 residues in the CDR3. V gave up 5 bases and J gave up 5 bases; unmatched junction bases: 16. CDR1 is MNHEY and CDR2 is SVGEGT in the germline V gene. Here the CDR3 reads CASSPQPPGLAGSGDTQYF. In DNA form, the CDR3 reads TGTGCCAGCAGTCCTCAACCCCCGGGACTAGCGGGATCGGGAGATACGCAGTATTTT.

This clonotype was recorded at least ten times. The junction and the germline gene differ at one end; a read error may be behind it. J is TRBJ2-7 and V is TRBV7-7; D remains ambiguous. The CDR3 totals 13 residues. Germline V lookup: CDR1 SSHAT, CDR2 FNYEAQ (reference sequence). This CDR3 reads CASSLTETNEQYF. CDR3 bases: TGTGCTAGCAGCTTAACGGAAACGAACGAGCAGTACTTC.

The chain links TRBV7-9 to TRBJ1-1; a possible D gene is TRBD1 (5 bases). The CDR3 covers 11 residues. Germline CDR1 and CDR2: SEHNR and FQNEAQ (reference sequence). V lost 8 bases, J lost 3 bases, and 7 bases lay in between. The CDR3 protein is CASAQDTEAFF. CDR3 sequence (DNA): TGTGCCAGCGCACAGGACACTGAAGCTTTCTTT.

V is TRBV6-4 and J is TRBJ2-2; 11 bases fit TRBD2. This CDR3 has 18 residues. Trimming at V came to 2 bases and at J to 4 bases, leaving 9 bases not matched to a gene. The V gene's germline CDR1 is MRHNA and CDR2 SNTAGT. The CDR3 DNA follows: TGTGCCAGCAGTGACGAAACTACTAGCGGGGGTTCCACCGGGGAGCTGTTTTTT. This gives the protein CASSDETTSGGSTGELFF.

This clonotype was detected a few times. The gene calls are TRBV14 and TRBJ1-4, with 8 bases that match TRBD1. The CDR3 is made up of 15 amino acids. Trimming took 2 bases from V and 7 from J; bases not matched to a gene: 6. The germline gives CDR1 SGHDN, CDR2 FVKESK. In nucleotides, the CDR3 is TGTGCCAGCAGCCAATTGGGACAGGCTGGTGAAAAACTGTTTTTT. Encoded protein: CASSQLGQAGEKLFF.